This TCR beta chain came from a study of OX40 agonist ivuxolimab in advanced cancers. Background on the study: Hepatocellular carcinoma, melanoma, renal cell or head and neck cancer was diagnosed in the dose-escalation patients.

To note about this clone: Its antigen is not known.

Assay: immunoSEQ multiplex PCR; the TCRdb copy retains only in-frame clones and omits some. The data show more than 55,000 clones, about 89% seen once. Broader study findings: With doses of 0.1 to 3.0 mg/kg, CD4+ and CD8+ blood T cells had undergone clonal expansion by week 6. The antigens recognized by the expanded peripheral T cells, that is their antigen specificity, were not determined.

Here the sequenced sample was CD4+ or CD8+ T cells sorted from blood, taken in a trial of the OX40 agonist ivuxolimab. The TCR was taken from an adult with an advanced solid tumor such as melanoma, head and neck, liver or kidney cancer.

CDR3 nucleotides: TGCGCCAGCAGCATGGACAGGCTCTATGGCTACACCTTC. Translation gives CASSMDRLYGYTF. The rearrangement links TRBV5-1 to TRBJ1-2; 7 bases are shared with TRBD1. CDR1 is SGHRS and CDR2 is YFSETQ in the germline V gene. CDR3 length: 13 residues. The trim removed 4 bases at V and 4 bases at J, leaving 4 bases unmatched.